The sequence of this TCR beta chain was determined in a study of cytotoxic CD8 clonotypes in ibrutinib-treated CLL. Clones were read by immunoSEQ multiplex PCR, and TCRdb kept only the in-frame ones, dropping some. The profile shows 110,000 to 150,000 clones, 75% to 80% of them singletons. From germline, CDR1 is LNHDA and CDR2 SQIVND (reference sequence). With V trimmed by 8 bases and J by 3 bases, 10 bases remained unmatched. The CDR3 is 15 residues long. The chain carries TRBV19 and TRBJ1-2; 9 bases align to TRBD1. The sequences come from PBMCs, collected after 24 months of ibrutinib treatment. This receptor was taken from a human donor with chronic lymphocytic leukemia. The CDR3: CASSLNRDRDYGYTF. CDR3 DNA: TGTGCCAGTTCCCTGAACCGGGACAGGGACTATGGCTACACCTTC.